Given below is one TCR beta chain in context. Its antigen is currently not known. No quality values exist for individual bases; no much larger clone is one base distant. Sequenced using an Illumina HiSeq 1500. TCRdb passed the public sequencing reads through fastp at Q25 and MiXCR, retaining productive beta sequences. Each entry is one CDR3 protein sequence, shown with its most common DNA and genes. This sample gives hundreds of thousands of distinct CDR3 sequences in total; about 24% of them show up just once. The ten largest make up 6.5% to 10% of the sample. CDR1 PRHDT and CDR2 FYEKMQ were looked up in the germline V gene (reference sequence). V is pruned by 5 bases and J by 9 bases, leaving 5 bases of the junction without a gene match. Taken from cysteine to phenylalanine, the CDR3 has 15 residues. Just the 45-base CDR3 DNA is kept, in frame starting at base 1. The data were taken from a study of T cell repertoires in cytomegalovirus infection (dated by TCRdb to 2018 to 2020). Regarding the complete study: Because public TCR beta signatures pointed to carriage of CMV infection together with the matching HLA type, the HLA type of each donor mattered for the analysis.

Overall study results and their limits: Carriers of CMV infection plus the relevant HLA type were discriminated by the cumulative frequency of public TCR beta family members in the study cohort and in an independent roughly 400-donor cohort. The ex vivo response was dominated by HLA-C-restricted CMV-specific TCR beta clonotypes, which also provided the single most frequent clonotype in two of eight donors.

The rearranged segments are TRBV13 and TRBJ2-1; 15 central bases correspond to TRBD2. The receptor comes from a human donor in good health (CMV status not recorded). Some clones in this sample may be carry-over from other donors' samples. Sequenced material: CD8+ T cells from PBMCs. The CDR3 reads CASSLRTSGGGEQFF. The bases are TGTGCCAGCAGCCTCAGGACTAGCGGGGGGGGTGAGCAGTTCTTC.